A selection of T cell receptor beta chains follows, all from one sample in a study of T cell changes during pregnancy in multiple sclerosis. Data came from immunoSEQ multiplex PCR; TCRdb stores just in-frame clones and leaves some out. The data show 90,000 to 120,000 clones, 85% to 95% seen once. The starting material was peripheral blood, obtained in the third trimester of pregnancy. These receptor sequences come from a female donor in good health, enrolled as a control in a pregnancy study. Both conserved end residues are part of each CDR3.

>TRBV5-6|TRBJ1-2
CASSRPGQGFYGYTF
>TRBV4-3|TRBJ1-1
CASSQNLGQGLEAFF
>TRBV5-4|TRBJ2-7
CASSLGTGAIYEQYF
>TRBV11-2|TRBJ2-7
CASSLDWGLGLTSYEQYF
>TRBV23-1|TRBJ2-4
CASRTDRVVGKNIQYF
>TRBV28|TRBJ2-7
CAIDRGTDEQYF
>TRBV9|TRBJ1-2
CASSVVPRQGVDGYTF
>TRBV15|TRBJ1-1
CATSRVGLWRDTEAFF
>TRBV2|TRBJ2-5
CATSVFASGTYQETQYF
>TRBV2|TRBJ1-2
CASSEDSEGWYGYTF
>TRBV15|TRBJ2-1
CATSTRTGEIEQFF
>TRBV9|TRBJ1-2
CASSVDVTAVYGYTF
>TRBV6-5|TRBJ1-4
CASSRLTGMDEKLFF
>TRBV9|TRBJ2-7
CASSVEGGGEQYF
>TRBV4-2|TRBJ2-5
CASSQRAGNNQETQYF
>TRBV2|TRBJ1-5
CASSDWERQPQHF
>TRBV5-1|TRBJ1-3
CASSLSMTGGSGNTIYF
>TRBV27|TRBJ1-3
CASRANSGNTIYF
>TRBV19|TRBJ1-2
CASSTTGNYGYTF
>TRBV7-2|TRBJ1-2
CASSLGATGYGYTF
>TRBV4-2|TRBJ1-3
CASSQESGSGNTIYF
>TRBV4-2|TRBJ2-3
CASSQGTSGGADTQYF
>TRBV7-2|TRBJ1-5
CASSLGYRSSNQPQHF
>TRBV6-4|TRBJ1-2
CASRASGQGAYGYTF
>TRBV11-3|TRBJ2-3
CASSSLAGGQDTQYF
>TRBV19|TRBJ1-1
CASTPLPRENTEAFF
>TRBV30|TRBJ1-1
CAWRGDLNTEAFF
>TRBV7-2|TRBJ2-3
CASRPWTSGGASTDTQYF
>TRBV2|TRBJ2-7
CASSGRDSQYF
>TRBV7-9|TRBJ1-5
CASAQGGQGSNQPQHF